These T cell receptor beta chains were read from a single sample in a study of Graves' ophthalmopathy and Graves' hyperthyroidism. Using its own MiXCR run on the multiplex PCR reads, TCRdb lists one record per CDR3 protein. The sample includes about 740,000 distinct CDR3 sequences, approximately 40% of them seen just once. Sequences were obtained from peripheral blood. The receptors were gathered from an adult man with Graves' ophthalmopathy. The CDR3 runs from the conserved cysteine through the conserved F or W. The D gene is left open where the match is weak. Clone size is stated in some rows and not others, as once, few, many or a class when expanded.

j_call clone_size d_call cdr3_length v_call cdr3_nt cdr3_aa
TRBJ1-5 NA TRBD1 15 TRBV24-1 TGTGCCACCGTAGGACAGGGAACCGGGGAGCAGCCCCAGCATTTT CATVGQGTGEQPQHF
TRBJ2-6 NA NA 18 TRBV7-2 TGTGCCAGCAGCTTAGTCGTAGGCTTGATCTCTGGGGCCAACGTCCTGACTTTC CASSLVVGLISGANVLTF
TRBJ1-2 many NA 11 TRBV6-6 TGTGCCAGCAGTTACCGGTGGGCCGCCACCTTC CASSYRWAATF
TRBJ2-7 once NA 13 TRBV25-1 TGTGCCAGCTCACCACCGGGGGACAGCGAGCAGTACTTC CASSPPGDSEQYF
TRBJ1-1 few NA 13 TRBV6-5 TGTGCCAGCAGGAGGGGACGGTACACTGAAGCTTTCTTT CASRRGRYTEAFF
TRBJ1-5 few NA 14 TRBV24-1 TGTGCCAGCAGCCGCGGCCGGACGGTTCAGCCCCAGCATTTT CASSRGRTVQPQHF
TRBJ2-6 NA NA 11 TRBV7-9 TGTGCCACCGAAGGGGCAGGTGTCCTGACTTTC CATEGAGVLTF
TRBJ2-6 few NA 19 TRBV19 TGTGCCAGTAGCCCCCCCCGGGCAGGTTCCCTTTTTGGGGCCAACGTCCTGACTTTC CASSPPRAGSLFGANVLTF
TRBJ2-7 many NA 13 TRBV6-6 TGTGCCAGCAGTTACGCACAGGTGTTCGAGCAGTACTTC CASSYAQVFEQYF
TRBJ1-1 NA TRBD1 14 TRBV25-1 TGTGCCAGCACCTTCGACAGGGGGGACACTGAAGCTTTCTTT CASTFDRGDTEAFF
TRBJ1-2 many NA 13 TRBV10-3 TGTGCCATCAGTGTAGACAGCAACTATGGCTACACCTTC CAISVDSNYGYTF
TRBJ1-2 NA TRBD1 13 TRBV29-1 TGCAGCGTTGAACCTCAGGGGGCGTGGGGCTACACCTTC CSVEPQGAWGYTF
TRBJ1-2 NA TRBD1 15 TRBV29-1 TGCAGCTTAAGTCAGGGGGCCGCTCAGCTCTATGGCTACACCTTC CSLSQGAAQLYGYTF
TRBJ2-7 many TRBD1 16 TRBV7-8 TGTGCCAGCAGCTCGCCCTACACAGGGGAATCCTACGAGCAGTACTTC CASSSPYTGESYEQYF
TRBJ2-5 few TRBD2 18 TRBV7-9 TGTGCCAGCAGCCAATTCGGCGGTAGCGGGGGGGCCGTCGAGACCCAGTACTTC CASSQFGGSGGAVETQYF
TRBJ2-5 many NA 15 TRBV2 TGTGCCAGCAGCCAAGATCGGGGTAGCGAAGAGACCCAGTACTTC CASSQDRGSEETQYF
TRBJ2-7 few TRBD1 15 TRBV7-9 TGTGCCAGCAGGGCACAGGGGGGACACTCCTACGAGCAGTACTTC CASRAQGGHSYEQYF
TRBJ2-7 NA NA 15 TRBV4-3 TGCGCCAGCAGCCAAGATTATCGGGCCGCCGACGAGCAGTACTTC CASSQDYRAADEQYF
TRBJ1-1 NA NA 16 TRBV29-1 TGCAGCGCCAGCAGCCAAGGCGAGACAGAGAACACTGAAGCTTTCTTT CSASSQGETENTEAFF
TRBJ2-7 once NA 14 TRBV29-1 TGTAGCGTTGAGTCCGGCAGGTACGACGGCGAGCAGTACTTC CSVESGRYDGEQYF
TRBJ2-2 NA NA 14 TRBV19 TGTGCCAGTACCGTGCAGGGGTGGGTCGGGGAGCTGTTTTTT CASTVQGWVGELFF
TRBJ2-2 few NA 17 TRBV7-9 TGTGCCAGCAGCTTAACCCCCCCAGGGCTGGGCACCGGGGAGCTGTTTTTT CASSLTPPGLGTGELFF
TRBJ1-1 NA TRBD1 13 TRBV20-1 TGCAGTGCTCCGACAGGGACGCTGACTGAAGCTTTCTTT CSAPTGTLTEAFF
TRBJ2-7 NA NA 15 TRBV6-6 TGTGCCAGCAGTTACCCCCAGGATTCGACCTACGAGCAGTACTTC CASSYPQDSTYEQYF
TRBJ1-5 few TRBD1 14 TRBV7-9 TGTGCCAGCAGCTTACAGGGGGCGGCTCAGCCCCAGCATTTT CASSLQGAAQPQHF
TRBJ1-2 NA NA 14 TRBV20-1 TGCAGTGCTAGACATGAGGGGCAAGGCTATGGCTACACCTTC CSARHEGQGYGYTF
TRBJ2-5 NA TRBD2 17 TRBV2 TGTGCCAGCAGCTTCCCCGGACGGACTAGCGCACAAGAGACCCAGTACTTC CASSFPGRTSAQETQYF
TRBJ1-2 few NA 14 TRBV20-1 TGCAGTGCTAGTGGTCTGGGGGCGCATTATTCGAACACCTTC CSASGLGAHYSNTF
TRBJ1-2 NA TRBD1 15 TRBV2 TGTGCCAGCTCACCATTAAGGACAGGGACAAGTGGCTACACCTTC CASSPLRTGTSGYTF
TRBJ1-2 many NA 13 TRBV9 TGTGCCAGCAGCGTAGTGCTTAACTATGGCTACACCTTC CASSVVLNYGYTF
TRBJ1-1 many TRBD1 16 TRBV25-1 TGTGCCAGCAGTGACCGAAGGGGACAGGGTTTCACTGAAGCTTTCTTT CASSDRRGQGFTEAFF
TRBJ2-5 many TRBD1 13 TRBV19 TGTGCCAGTAGTCCGGACAGGGAAGAGACCCAGTACTTC CASSPDREETQYF
TRBJ2-7 few NA 12 TRBV7-8 TGTGCCAGCAGCTTAAGGCAGCGCGAGCAGTACTTC CASSLRQREQYF
TRBJ1-5 NA NA 16 TRBV12-3/TRBV12-4 TGTGCCAGCAGTATCTTAGGACCGGTTAGCAATCAGCCCCAGCATTTT CASSILGPVSNQPQHF
TRBJ1-1 few TRBD1 14 TRBV10-3 TGTGCCAGCACCCCGACAGGGGAGGGGACTGAAGCTTTCTTT CASTPTGEGTEAFF
TRBJ1-2 NA NA 14 TRBV5-4 TGTGCCAGCAGCTCCGGCGGCGGAAAGGGTGGCTACACCTTC CASSSGGGKGGYTF
TRBJ1-5 NA TRBD1 17 TRBV19 TGTGCCAGTAGTATACTAACCGGGACAGCACTTAATCAGCCCCAGCATTTT CASSILTGTALNQPQHF
TRBJ1-2 NA NA 14 TRBV15 TGTGCCAGCAGTTTAGCGGCAGGCCACTATGGCTACACCTTC CASSLAAGHYGYTF
TRBJ2-7 NA TRBD1 15 TRBV7-9 TGTGCCAGCAGTTCTCCCGGACAGGGTTCGGATGAGCAGTACTTC CASSSPGQGSDEQYF
TRBJ2-7 few NA 13 TRBV6-6 TGTGCCAGCAGTTCCCCCGTCCGGGACGAGCAGTACTTC CASSSPVRDEQYF
TRBJ1-2 few NA 15 TRBV5-8 TGTGCCAGCAGCTTGGTGAGGGCGAGGACCTATGGCTACACCTTC CASSLVRARTYGYTF
TRBJ2-5 many NA 14 TRBV25-1 TGTGCCAGCAGTCGCGGGCGGAGGGGAGAGACCCAGTACTTC CASSRGRRGETQYF